The subject of this entry is one TCR beta chain. This clonotype was seen many times. Its cognate antigen has yet to be identified. It has no much larger one-base neighbor in the sample; base qualities were not kept. This sample was included in a study of human T cells and chemical hapten exposure (dated by TCRdb to the early 2020s). Looking at the study overall: The libraries were sequenced as a pool, and the TCR yield per sample differed mostly because of small variations in library volumes within the pool. This study followed changes in the peripheral blood TCR repertoire in vivo during primary and secondary sensitization of alopecia patients to the hapten diphenylcyclopropenone (DPC). Both TCR alpha and TCR beta chains were sequenced from each blood RNA sample.

What the work shows at the level of the full study, not this receptor alone: DPC sensitization did not change the number of TCRs with a frequency above 1 in 1000, and there was no evidence of changes in global repertoire structure. After repeated subsampling, the strength of the expansion versus patch-test correlation and the threshold at which it became significant changed.

The meaning of the sample's time point label: healthy volunteer bleed at 2 weeks. Unfractionated whole blood was collected in Tempus Blood RNA tubes, and total RNA was extracted from that blood. Five healthy volunteers served as TCR sequencing controls and were bled at day 0, 2 weeks and 6 weeks. Libraries were built with RACE. Sequencing instrument: NextSeq 500. Library preparation attached unique molecular identifiers to individual cDNA molecules for quantitative, reproducible TCR counting. Per the source publication's procedure: The median number of TCRs per sample was approximately 98,000, ranging from roughly 20,000 to 690,600. The Decombinator software suite was used to annotate the V, J and CDR3 of the TCR reads. For the PS versus PT1 abundance plots, all samples were subsampled to the same number of TCRs (28,000). TCRs were defined as expanded if absent before sensitization and observed at least eight times at the 2-week time point. TCRdb reprocessing: public reads trimmed at Q25 with fastp, clones called with MiXCR, in-frame beta chains kept. Each entry is one CDR3 protein sequence, shown with its most common DNA and genes. Here the V and J calls rest on TCRdb's processing, not on the authors' analysis. For this sample there are roughly 120,000 distinct CDR3 sequences; approximately 8.3% appear just once. The top ten constitute roughly 1.6% of the sample.

This receptor was obtained from a male donor in good health. Some clones in this sample may be carry-over from other donors' samples. The sample comprised whole blood.

The CDR3 sequence is CSVGAGAPYEQYF. The DNA is as follows: TGCAGCGTTGGGGCAGGGGCACCCTACGAGCAGTACTTC. The sequence is built from TRBV29-1 and TRBJ2-7; TRBD1 is a weak D gene call, 6 bases matching. For CDR1 and CDR2, the germline V gene lists SQVTM and ANQGSEA. Spanning cysteine to phenylalanine, the CDR3 consists of 13 amino acids. The sequence is cut down to CDR3 DNA, 39 bases in frame from base 1. Cut back by 4 bases and 2 bases, the V and J ends lie 12 bases apart.